The present entry profiles one T cell receptor (beta chain) with its context. Its target is not known. In the naive CD8 group, cells lacked CD45RO and were positively selected for CCR7, so terminally differentiated effector memory CD45RA+ cells were left out. Every immunoSEQ plate was one replicate of a subset's evenly spread DNA. Sequencing used immunoSEQ multiplex PCR; TCRdb keeps in-frame clones, though not all of them. Counted here are roughly 810,000 clones, about 96% occurring once; the ten biggest clones make up about 0.25%. The sample comes from a study of shared clonotypes between healthy human individuals. V lost 2 bases, J lost 2 bases, and 4 bases lay in between. From germline, CDR1 is MGHRA and CDR2 YSYEKL. The CDR3 loop spans 13 amino acids. Whole-study findings and limits: Rarefaction showed that sequencing of sorted subsets was incomplete (despite large depth).

This TCR came from a man aged 25 to 40 in good health. Sequencing was carried out using naive CD8+ T cells sorted from blood. The chain carries TRBV4-1 and TRBJ2-1; D not resolved. The CDR3 DNA is TGCGCCAGCAGCCAATCGGCCTACAATGAGCAGTTCTTC. Translating gives CASSQSAYNEQFF.